This T cell receptor (beta chain) was sequenced during a study of T cells expressing NK-cell markers. Following a re-call of the 5' RACE reads, TCRdb has one entry per CDR3 protein and lacks DNA. The table for this sample gives hundreds of thousands of distinct CDR3 sequences. The CDR3 spans 14 residues. Germline V CDR1 and CDR2: SGHRS, YFSETQ. The specimen was blood T cells: a sorted CD56 or NKG2C T cell subset, CD4+ or CD8+ T cells, or bulk PBMC T cells (not recorded which). The V call is TRBV5-1, the J call TRBJ2-1. The TCR sequence derives from a woman between 18 and 70 years old in good health. CDR3 in amino acids: CASSFPLQDDEQFF.